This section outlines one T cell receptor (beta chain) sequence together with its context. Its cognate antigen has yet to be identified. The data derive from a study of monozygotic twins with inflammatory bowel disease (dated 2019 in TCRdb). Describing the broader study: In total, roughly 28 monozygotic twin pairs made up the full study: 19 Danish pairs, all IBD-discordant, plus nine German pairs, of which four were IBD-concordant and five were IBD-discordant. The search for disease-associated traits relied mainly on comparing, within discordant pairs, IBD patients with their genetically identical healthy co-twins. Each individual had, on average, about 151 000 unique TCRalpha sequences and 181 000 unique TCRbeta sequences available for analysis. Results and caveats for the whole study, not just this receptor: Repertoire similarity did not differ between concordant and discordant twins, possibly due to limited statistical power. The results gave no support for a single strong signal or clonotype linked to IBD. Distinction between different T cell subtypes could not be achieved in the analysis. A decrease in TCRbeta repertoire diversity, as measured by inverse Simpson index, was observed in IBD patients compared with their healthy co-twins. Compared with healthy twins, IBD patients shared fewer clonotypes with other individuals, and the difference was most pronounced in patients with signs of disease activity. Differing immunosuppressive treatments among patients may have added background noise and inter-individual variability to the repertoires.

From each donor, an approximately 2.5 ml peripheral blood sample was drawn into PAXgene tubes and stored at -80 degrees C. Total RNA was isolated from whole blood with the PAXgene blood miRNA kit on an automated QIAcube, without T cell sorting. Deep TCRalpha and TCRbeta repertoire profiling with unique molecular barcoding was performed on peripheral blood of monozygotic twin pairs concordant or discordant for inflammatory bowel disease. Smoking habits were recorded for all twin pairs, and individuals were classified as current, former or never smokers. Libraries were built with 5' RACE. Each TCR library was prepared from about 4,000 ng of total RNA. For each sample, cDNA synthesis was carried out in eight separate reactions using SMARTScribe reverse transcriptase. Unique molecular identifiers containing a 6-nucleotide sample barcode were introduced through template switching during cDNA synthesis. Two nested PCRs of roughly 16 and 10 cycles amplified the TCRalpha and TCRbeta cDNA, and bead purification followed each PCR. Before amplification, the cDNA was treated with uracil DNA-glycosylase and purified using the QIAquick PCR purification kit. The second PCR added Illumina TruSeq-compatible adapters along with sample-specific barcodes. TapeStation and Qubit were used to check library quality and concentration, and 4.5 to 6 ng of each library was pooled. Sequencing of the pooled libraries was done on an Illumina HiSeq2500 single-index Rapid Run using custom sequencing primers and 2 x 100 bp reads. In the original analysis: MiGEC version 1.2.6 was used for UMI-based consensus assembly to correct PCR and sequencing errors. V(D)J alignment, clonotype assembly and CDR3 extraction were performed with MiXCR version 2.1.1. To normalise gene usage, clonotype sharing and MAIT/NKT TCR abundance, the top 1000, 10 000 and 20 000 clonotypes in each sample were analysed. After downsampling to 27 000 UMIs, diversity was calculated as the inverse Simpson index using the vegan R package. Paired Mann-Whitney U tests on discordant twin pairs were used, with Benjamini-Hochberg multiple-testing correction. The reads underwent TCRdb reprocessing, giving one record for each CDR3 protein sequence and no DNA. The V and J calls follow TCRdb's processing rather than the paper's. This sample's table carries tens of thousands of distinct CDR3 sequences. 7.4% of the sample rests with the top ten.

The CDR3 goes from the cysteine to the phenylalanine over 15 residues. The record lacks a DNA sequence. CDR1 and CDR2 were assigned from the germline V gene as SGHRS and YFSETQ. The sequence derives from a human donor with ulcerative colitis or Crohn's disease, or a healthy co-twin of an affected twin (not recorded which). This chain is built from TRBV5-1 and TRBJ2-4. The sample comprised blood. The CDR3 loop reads CASSLGGVAKNIQYF.